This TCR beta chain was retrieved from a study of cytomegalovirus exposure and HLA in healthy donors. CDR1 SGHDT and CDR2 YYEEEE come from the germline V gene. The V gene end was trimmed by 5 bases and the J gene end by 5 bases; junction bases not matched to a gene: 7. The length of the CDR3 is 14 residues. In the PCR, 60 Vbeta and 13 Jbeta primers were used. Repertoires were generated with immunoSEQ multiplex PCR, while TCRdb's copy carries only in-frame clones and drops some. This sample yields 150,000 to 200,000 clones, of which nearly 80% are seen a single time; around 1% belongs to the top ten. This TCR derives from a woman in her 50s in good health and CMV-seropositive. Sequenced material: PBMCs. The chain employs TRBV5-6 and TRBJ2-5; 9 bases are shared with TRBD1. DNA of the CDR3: TGTGCCAGCAGTCCCGGGACAGGGATTGAGACCCAGTACTTC. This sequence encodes CASSPGTGIETQYF.